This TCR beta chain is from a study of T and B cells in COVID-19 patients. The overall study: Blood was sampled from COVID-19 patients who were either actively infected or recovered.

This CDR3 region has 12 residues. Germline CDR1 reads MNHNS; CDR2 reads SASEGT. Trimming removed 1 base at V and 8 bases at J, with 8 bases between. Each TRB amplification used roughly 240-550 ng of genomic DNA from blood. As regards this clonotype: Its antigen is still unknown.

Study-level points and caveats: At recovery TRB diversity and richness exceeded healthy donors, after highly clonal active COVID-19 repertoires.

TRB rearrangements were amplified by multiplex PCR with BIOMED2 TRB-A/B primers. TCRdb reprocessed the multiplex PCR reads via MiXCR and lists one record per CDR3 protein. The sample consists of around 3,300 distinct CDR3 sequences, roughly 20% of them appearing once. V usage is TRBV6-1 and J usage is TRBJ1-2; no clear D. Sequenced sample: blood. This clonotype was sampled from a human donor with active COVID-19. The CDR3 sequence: CASSEVPHGYTF. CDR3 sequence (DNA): TGTGCCAGCAGTGAAGTTCCCCACGGCTACACCTTC.